This T cell receptor beta chain was sequenced in a study of CD8+ T cells in alopecia areata. Study details: Treated patients swallowed 5 to 10 mg of oral tofacitinib twice daily.

This clone has just one count. As part of sample collection, lesional scalp punch biopsies and peripheral blood were taken from alopecia areata patients. CDR1 and CDR2 from the germline V gene are LGHNA and YSLEER. The V and J ends lost 0 bases and 8 bases, in that order; junction bases with no gene match: 4. CDR3 size: 15 residues. The authors extracted RNA and reverse transcribed it into cDNA as the sequencing template. TCRdb's copy holds only in-frame clones and misses some; the assay was immunoSEQ multiplex PCR. The data show about 180,000 clones, with 63% seen just once and 1.5% to 2% held by the top ten.

The receptor was isolated from a human donor with alopecia areata. Sample: CD4+ T cells sorted from blood, taken at week 0. The rearrangement uses TRBV4-3 and TRBJ1-6, with TRBD1 matching 7 bases. CDR3 sequence reads: CASSQEGDSHSPLHF. In nucleotides, the CDR3 is TGCGCCAGCAGCCAAGAGGGGGACAGCCATTCACCCCTCCACTTT.